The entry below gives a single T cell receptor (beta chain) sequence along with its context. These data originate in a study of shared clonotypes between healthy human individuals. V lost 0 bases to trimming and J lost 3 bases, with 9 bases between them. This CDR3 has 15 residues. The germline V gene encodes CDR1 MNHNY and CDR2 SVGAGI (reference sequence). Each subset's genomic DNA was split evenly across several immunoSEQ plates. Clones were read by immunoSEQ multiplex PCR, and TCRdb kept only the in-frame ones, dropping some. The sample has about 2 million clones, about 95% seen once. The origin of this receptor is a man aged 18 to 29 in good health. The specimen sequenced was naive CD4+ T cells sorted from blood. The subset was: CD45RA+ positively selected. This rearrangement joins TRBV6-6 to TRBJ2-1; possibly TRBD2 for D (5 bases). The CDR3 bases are TGTGCCAGCAGTTACTCGGCTAGCCGCTACAATGAGCAGTTCTTC. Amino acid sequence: CASSYSASRYNEQFF.